The 24 T cell receptor beta chains given below trace back to one sample, sequenced in a study of T cell changes during pregnancy in multiple sclerosis. Produced via immunoSEQ multiplex PCR; TCRdb's table is partial and in-frame only. The profile covers tens of thousands of clones, with about 90% appearing a single time and 0.65% to 1% taken by the ten largest. The source was peripheral blood, collected in the second trimester of pregnancy. The receptor source for this set is a female donor with multiple sclerosis, enrolled in a pregnancy study.

V and J are TRBV2 and TRBJ1-1; maybe TRBD1 (5 bases). There are 14 residues in the CDR3. Germline V gene lookup returns CDR1 SNHLY and CDR2 FYNNEI. Trimming shortened V by 4 bases and J by 1 base, and 10 bases separated the two germline ends. CDR3 bases: TGTGCCAGCAGTGTCCCAGGGCAGAACACTGAAGCTTTCTTT. This sequence encodes CASSVPGQNTEAFF.

The gene calls are TRBV7-9 and TRBJ1-1, with TRBD1 identical over 8 bases. The CDR3 has 15 residues. Germline V gene data show CDR1 as SEHNR and CDR2 as FQNEAQ (reference sequence). With 5 bases clipped from V and 1 base from J, the junction kept 6 bases outside the gene matches. CDR3 protein: CASSAQGARNTEAFF. The CDR3 coding sequence is TGTGCCAGCAGCGCGCAGGGGGCGAGGAACACTGAAGCTTTCTTT. Supplemented by reference TRBV7-9 and TRBJ1-1, the full variable domain reads DTGVSQNPRHKITKRGQNVTFRCDPISEHNRLYWYRQTLGQGPEFLTYFQNEAQLEKSRLLSDRFSAERPKGSFSTLEIQRTEQGDSAMYLCASSAQGARNTEAFFGQGTRLTVV.

The rearrangement joins TRBV6-5 to TRBJ2-1, with D maybe TRBD1 (5 bases). This CDR3 region has 11 residues. Germline CDR1 is MNHEY and CDR2 is SVGAGI. V lost 5 bases to trimming and J lost 13 bases, with 12 bases between them. This CDR3 is CASSKTGKQFF. In DNA form, the CDR3 reads TGTGCCAGCAGTAAAACAGGAAAACAGTTCTTC.

V and J are TRBV11-2 and TRBJ2-5, with 10 bases aligning to TRBD2. Germline V gene sequence: CDR1 SGHAT, CDR2 FQNNGV. This CDR3 is built from 12 residues. The trim removed 1 base at V and 14 bases at J, leaving 4 bases unmatched. DNA of the CDR3: TGTGCCAGCAGCTTAGGAAGCGGGGGGGGATACTTC. Encoded protein: CASSLGSGGGYF.

V and J are TRBV5-6 and TRBJ1-1, with 10 bases identical to TRBD1. The CDR3 runs to 16 residues. From germline, CDR1 is SGHDT and CDR2 YYEEEE. The junction had 8 bases not matched to a gene; V was cut back by 0 bases and J by 6 bases. CDR3 in DNA: TGTGCCAGCAGCTTGGCGGGACAGGGGAGATGGTCTGAAGCTTTCTTT. Translated, it gives CASSLAGQGRWSEAFF.

This sequence joins TRBV15 and TRBJ2-7, with D possibly being TRBD2 (6 bases). The V and J ends lost 8 bases and 3 bases respectively, with 14 bases between them. CDR3 length: 13 residues. Germline loops: CDR1 LNHNV, CDR2 YYDKDF (reference sequence). Here the CDR3 DNA reads TGTGCCACCCGCGGAGGGTACGGCTACGAGCAGTACTTC. Residues: CATRGGYGYEQYF.

The genes are TRBV4-1 and TRBJ2-3, with 7 nucleotides matching TRBD1. The V gene end was trimmed by 4 bases and the J gene end by 2 bases; junction bases not matched to a gene: 15. CDR1 MGHRA and CDR2 YSYEKL come from the germline V gene. The CDR3 totals 18 residues. The CDR3 sequence: CASSLHRGSQLSTDTQYF. The DNA of the CDR3 is TGCGCCAGCAGCCTCCACAGGGGAAGTCAACTGTCCACAGATACGCAGTATTTT.

This clone was recorded only once. This chain joins TRBV4-1 and TRBJ1-2, with D possibly matching TRBD1 (6 bases). V lost 0 bases and J lost 8, with 28 bases in between. The CDR3 is made up of 19 amino acids. Germline V CDR1 and CDR2: MGHRA, YSYEKL. For the CDR3, the DNA is TGCGCCAGCAGCCAAGACACGACAGGTTACGGCCAAAAGGAAAGGGGCTACACCTTC. Its protein is CASSQDTTGYGQKERGYTF.

This rearrangement joins TRBV11-3 to TRBJ2-3; 11 bases map to TRBD2. J lost 0 bases, V lost 5 bases, and 7 bases had no gene match. This CDR3 has 17 residues. Germline V CDR1 and CDR2: SGHNT, YENEEA. As DNA, the CDR3 is TGTGCCAGCAGCCCTAGCGGGGGGCACCTCAGCACAGATACGCAGTATTTT. Residues: CASSPSGGHLSTDTQYF.

The V call is TRBV4-3, the J call TRBJ1-3; tentatively, D is TRBD1 (6 bases). V was shortened by 0 bases and J by 1 base, with 7 bases between the two germline ends. The germline CDR1 and CDR2 sequences are LGHNA and YSLEER. The CDR3 is made up of 15 amino acids. CDR3 sequence (DNA): TGCGCCAGCAGCCAAGAAGGGGGTTCTGGAAACACCATATATTTT. Its protein is CASSQEGGSGNTIYF.

The J gene is TRBJ1-1, the V gene TRBV7-9; TRBD1 aligns across 7 bases. The CDR3 covers 17 residues. J gave up 0 bases and V 4 bases, and 11 bases lay outside the gene matches. The germline gives CDR1 SEHNR, CDR2 FQNEAQ (reference sequence). The CDR3 DNA follows: TGTGCCAGCAGCTCCCTCCCGGGACAGCGGATGAACACTGAAGCTTTCTTT. This sequence encodes CASSSLPGQRMNTEAFF.

The chain combines TRBV30 with TRBJ2-1, with D unresolved. This CDR3 region has 14 residues. Deletions cut 5 bases from V and 1 base from J, with 12 bases between. Germline lookup yields CDR1 GTSNPN and CDR2 SVGIG (reference sequence). DNA of the CDR3: TGTGCCTGGGTAAACAAGCGTTCCTACAATGAGCAGTTCTTC. This sequence encodes CAWVNKRSYNEQFF.

V and J are TRBV19 and TRBJ1-2; 7 nucleotides align to TRBD1. Germline CDR1 LNHDA, CDR2 SQIVND (reference sequence). The CDR3 is 13 residues long. CDR3 sequence reads: CATNRGAGYGYTF. The CDR3 DNA follows: TGTGCGACTAACAGGGGCGCAGGCTATGGCTACACCTTC.

The V call is TRBV7-3, the J call TRBJ2-2; 9 bases match TRBD2. CDR3 length equals 17 residues. J was trimmed by 3 bases and V by 2 bases; bases with no gene match: 7. Germline V gives CDR1 SGHTA, CDR2 FQGTGA. This chain's CDR3 is CASSLLGSGGYTGELFF. As DNA, the CDR3 is TGTGCCAGCAGCTTACTGGGTAGCGGGGGTTACACCGGGGAGCTGTTTTTT.

The V call is TRBV25-1, the J call TRBJ2-6; 9 positions agree with TRBD1. The ends lost 9 bases at V and 0 bases at J; junction bases unmatched: 6. CDR1 and CDR2 (germline): MGHDK, SYGVNS. This CDR3 is built from 16 residues. CDR3 sequence reads: CASRGQGISGANVLTF. CDR3 DNA sequence: TGTGCCAGTAGGGGACAGGGAATCTCTGGGGCCAACGTCCTGACTTTC.

This rearrangement joins TRBV7-2 to TRBJ1-2, with unresolved D. The CDR3 spans 13 residues. The V gene lost 5 bases and the J gene lost 0 bases, with 7 bases spanning the gap. CDR1 is SGHTA, CDR2 FQGNSA, per germline. The CDR3: CASSPDSNYGYTF. The CDR3 DNA reads as TGTGCCAGCAGCCCGGACTCTAACTATGGCTACACCTTC. Filled out from reference TRBV7-2 and TRBJ1-2, the complete variable domain reads GAGVSQSPSNKVTEKGKDVELRCDPISGHTALYWYRQSLGQGLEFLIYFQGNSAPDKSGLPSDRFSAERTGGSVSTLTIQRTQQEDSAVYLCASSPDSNYGYTFGSGTRLTVV.

The J gene is TRBJ2-7, the V gene TRBV14, with 9 nucleotides matching TRBD1. The germline V gene encodes CDR1 SGHDN and CDR2 FVKESK. CDR3 length equals 12 residues. J gave up 2 bases and V 8 bases, and 1 base lay outside the gene matches. CDR3 DNA sequence: TGTGCCAGCGGGACAGGGCCCTACGAGCAGTACTTC. Protein product: CASGTGPYEQYF.

The rearrangement uses TRBV27 and TRBJ2-2; possibly TRBD1 for D (6 bases). V gave up 5 bases and J gave up 7 bases, with 11 bases separating them. The CDR3 runs 13 residues. CDR1 and CDR2 from the germline V gene are MNHEY and SMNVEV (reference sequence). The CDR3 sequence is CASSITGNGELFF. The CDR3 DNA sequence: TGTGCCAGCAGTATAACAGGGAACGGGGAGCTGTTTTTT.

The chain uses TRBV9 and TRBJ1-2; maybe TRBD1 (6 bases). V was shortened by 2 bases and J by 3 bases, with 14 bases between the two germline ends. Germline CDR1 and CDR2: SGDLS and YYNGEE. The CDR3 spans 15 residues. The CDR3, as DNA: TGTGCCAGCAGCGTTAGCGTAGGGGGAGACTATGGCTACACCTTC. Protein: CASSVSVGGDYGYTF.

V gene TRBV27 combines with J gene TRBJ1-4; 8 nucleotides agree with TRBD1. The germline CDR1 and CDR2 sequences are MNHEY and SMNVEV (reference sequence). The CDR3 spans 14 residues. V shed 7 bases, J shed 6 bases, and the junction held 7 bases outside the gene matches. CDR3 coding DNA: TGTGCCAGCACCTCGCAGGGACAGGATGAAAAACTGTTTTTT. Translated, it gives CASTSQGQDEKLFF. Based on the CDR3 plus reference TRBV27 and TRBJ1-4, the full variable domain is EAQVTQNPRYLITVTGKKLTVTCSQNMNHEYMSWYRQDPGLGLRQIYYSMNVEVTDKGDVPEGYKVSRKEKRNFPLILESPSPNQTSLYFCASTSQGQDEKLFFGSGTQLSVL.

The chain is built from TRBV6-1 and TRBJ1-1; TRBD1 matches at 7 bases. Germline V gives CDR1 MNHNS, CDR2 SASEGT. With 8 bases clipped from V and 1 base from J, the junction kept 10 bases outside the gene matches. CDR3 length: 15 amino acids. The CDR3 region has the DNA TGTGCCAGCGGACCCCAGGGACAGAAGAACACTGAAGCTTTCTTT. Its translation: CASGPQGQKNTEAFF.

The chain joins TRBV5-1 to TRBJ2-3; 7 bases line up with TRBD2. V lost 6 bases to trimming and J lost 2 bases; unmatched junction nucleotides: 6. This CDR3 has 14 residues. The V gene's germline CDR1 is SGHRS and CDR2 YFSETQ. The CDR3 DNA reads TGCGCCAGCACTTCGGGGGGACTCACAGATACGCAGTATTTT. This gives the protein CASTSGGLTDTQYF.

The genes are TRBV27 and TRBJ2-7; TRBD1 matches at 7 bases. This CDR3 region has 16 residues. Germline V gene sequence: CDR1 MNHEY, CDR2 SMNVEV (reference sequence). V shed 6 bases, J shed 6 bases, and the junction held 17 bases outside the gene matches. This CDR3 reads CASRLINGQVFSEQYF. CDR3 DNA: TGTGCCAGCAGGTTAATAAACGGACAGGTCTTCTCCGAGCAGTACTTC.

The J gene is TRBJ2-5, the V gene TRBV10-2, with D hard to call. Looked up from germline, CDR1 is WSHSY and CDR2 is SAAADI. The CDR3 loop spans 14 amino acids. V gave up 6 bases and J gave up 2 bases, with 13 bases separating them. The CDR3 DNA follows: TGCGCCAGCAGCAAAGTACACATACAAGAGACCCAGTACTTC. Its translation: CASSKVHIQETQYF.